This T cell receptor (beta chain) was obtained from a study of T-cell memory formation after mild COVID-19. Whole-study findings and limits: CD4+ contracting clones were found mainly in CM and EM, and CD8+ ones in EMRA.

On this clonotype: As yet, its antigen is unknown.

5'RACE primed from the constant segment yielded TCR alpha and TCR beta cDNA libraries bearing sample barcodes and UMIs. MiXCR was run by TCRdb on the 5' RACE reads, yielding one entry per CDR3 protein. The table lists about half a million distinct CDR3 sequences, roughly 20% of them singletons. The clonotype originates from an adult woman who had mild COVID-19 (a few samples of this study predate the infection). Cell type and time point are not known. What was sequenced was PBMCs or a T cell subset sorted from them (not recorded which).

Here the CDR3 reads CASGPAGGENEQYF. In nucleotides, the CDR3 is TGTGCCAGTGGCCCAGCGGGAGGGGAAAACGAGCAGTACTTC. The rearrangement uses TRBV19 and TRBJ2-7, with 10 bases aligning to TRBD2. The V gene's germline CDR1 is LNHDA and CDR2 SQIVND (reference sequence). This CDR3 contains 14 residues. With V trimmed by 8 bases and J by 5 bases, 9 bases remained unmatched.